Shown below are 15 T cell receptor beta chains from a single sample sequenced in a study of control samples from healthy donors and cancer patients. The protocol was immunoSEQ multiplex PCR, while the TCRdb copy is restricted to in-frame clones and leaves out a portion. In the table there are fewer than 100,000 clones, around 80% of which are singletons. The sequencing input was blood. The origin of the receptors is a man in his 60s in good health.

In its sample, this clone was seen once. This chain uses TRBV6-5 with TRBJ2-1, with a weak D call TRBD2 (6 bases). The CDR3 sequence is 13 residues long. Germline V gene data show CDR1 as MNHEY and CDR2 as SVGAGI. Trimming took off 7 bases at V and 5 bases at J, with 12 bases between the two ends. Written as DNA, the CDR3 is TGTGCCAGCATGGAGGGAGCCGACAATGAGCAGTTCTTC. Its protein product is CASMEGADNEQFF.

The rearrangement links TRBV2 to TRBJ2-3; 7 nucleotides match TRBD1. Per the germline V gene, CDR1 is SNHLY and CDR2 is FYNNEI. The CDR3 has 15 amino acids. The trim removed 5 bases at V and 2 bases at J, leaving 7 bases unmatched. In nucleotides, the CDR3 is TGTGCCAGCAGTTGGTCCGACAGGGACACAGATACGCAGTATTTT. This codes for CASSWSDRDTDTQYF. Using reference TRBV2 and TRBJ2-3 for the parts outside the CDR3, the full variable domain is EPEVTQTPSHQVTQMGQEVILRCVPISNHLYFYWYRQILGQKVEFLVSFYNNEISEKSEIFDDQFSVERPDGSNFTLKIRSTKLEDSAMYFCASSWSDRDTDTQYFGPGTRLTVL.

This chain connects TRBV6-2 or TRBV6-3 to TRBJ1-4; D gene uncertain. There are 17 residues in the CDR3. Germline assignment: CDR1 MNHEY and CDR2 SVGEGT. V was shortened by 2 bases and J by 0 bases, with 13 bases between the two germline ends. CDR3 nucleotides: TGTGCCAGCAGTTACCTCCCTGGACGGTCAACTAATGAAAAACTGTTTTTT. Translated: CASSYLPGRSTNEKLFF.

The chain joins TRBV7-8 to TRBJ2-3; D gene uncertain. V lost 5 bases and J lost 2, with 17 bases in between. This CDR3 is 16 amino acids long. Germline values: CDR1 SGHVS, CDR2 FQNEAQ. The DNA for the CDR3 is TGTGCCAGCAGCCCTCGGGTCTACCTCCCCACAGATACGCAGTATTTT. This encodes CASSPRVYLPTDTQYF.

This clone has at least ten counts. The DNA for the CDR3 is TGTGCCACCACGGAGACAGGGGGTTACAATGAGCAGTTCTTC. Translation gives CATTETGGYNEQFF. The gene calls are TRBV19 and TRBJ2-1, with 9 bases aligning to TRBD1. The J segment lost 4 bases and the V segment lost 10 bases, leaving 8 bases of the junction unmatched. The CDR3 has 14 amino acids. Looked up from germline, CDR1 is LNHDA and CDR2 is SQIVND (reference sequence).

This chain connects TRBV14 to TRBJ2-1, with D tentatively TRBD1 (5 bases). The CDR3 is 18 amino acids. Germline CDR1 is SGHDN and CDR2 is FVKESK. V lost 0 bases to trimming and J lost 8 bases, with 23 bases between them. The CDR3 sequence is CASSQDNRGRARADEQFF. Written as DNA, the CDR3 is TGTGCCAGCAGCCAAGATAATAGGGGTCGGGCTAGAGCCGATGAGCAGTTCTTC.

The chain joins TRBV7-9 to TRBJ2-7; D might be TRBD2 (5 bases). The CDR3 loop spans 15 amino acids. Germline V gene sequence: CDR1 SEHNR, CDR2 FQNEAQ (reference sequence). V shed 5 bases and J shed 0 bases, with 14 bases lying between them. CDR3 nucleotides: TGTGCCAGCAGCCCGCCGACCGGGATCTCCTACGAGCAGTACTTC. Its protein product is CASSPPTGISYEQYF.

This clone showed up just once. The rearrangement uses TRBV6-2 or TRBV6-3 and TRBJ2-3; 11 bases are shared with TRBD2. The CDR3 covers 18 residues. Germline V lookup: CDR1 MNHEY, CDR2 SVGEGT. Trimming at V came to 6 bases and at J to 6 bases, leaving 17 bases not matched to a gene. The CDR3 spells CASSLLFFSGGAEDTQYF. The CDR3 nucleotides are TGTGCCAGCAGCCTTCTTTTTTTTAGCGGGGGGGCCGAGGATACGCAGTATTTT.

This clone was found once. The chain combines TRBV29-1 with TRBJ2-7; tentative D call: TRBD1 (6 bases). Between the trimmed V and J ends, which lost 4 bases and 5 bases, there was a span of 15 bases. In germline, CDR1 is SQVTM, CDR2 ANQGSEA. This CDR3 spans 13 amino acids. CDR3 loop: CSVGTGTLNEQYF. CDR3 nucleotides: TGCAGCGTTGGCACCGGGACATTGAACGAGCAGTACTTC.

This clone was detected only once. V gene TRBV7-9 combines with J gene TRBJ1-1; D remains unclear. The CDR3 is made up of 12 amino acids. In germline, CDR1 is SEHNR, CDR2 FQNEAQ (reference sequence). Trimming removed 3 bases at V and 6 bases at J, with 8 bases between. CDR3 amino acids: CASSFSVAEAFF. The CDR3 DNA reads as TGTGCCAGCAGCTTCAGTGTGGCTGAAGCTTTCTTT.

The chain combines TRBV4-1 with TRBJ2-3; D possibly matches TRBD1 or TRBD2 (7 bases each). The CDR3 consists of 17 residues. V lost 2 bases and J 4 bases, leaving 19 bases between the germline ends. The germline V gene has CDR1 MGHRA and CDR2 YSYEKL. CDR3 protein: CASSQQGGIQLADTQYF. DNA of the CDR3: TGCGCCAGCAGCCAACAGGGGGGGATCCAACTAGCAGATACGCAGTATTTT.

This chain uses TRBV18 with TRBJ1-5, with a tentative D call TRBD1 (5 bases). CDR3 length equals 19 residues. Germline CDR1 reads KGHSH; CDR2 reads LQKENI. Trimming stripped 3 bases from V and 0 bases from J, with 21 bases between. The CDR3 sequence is CASSPSRTGPSYSNQPQHF. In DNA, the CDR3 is TGTGCCAGCTCACCTTCCCGCACAGGCCCTTCCTATAGCAATCAGCCCCAGCATTTT.

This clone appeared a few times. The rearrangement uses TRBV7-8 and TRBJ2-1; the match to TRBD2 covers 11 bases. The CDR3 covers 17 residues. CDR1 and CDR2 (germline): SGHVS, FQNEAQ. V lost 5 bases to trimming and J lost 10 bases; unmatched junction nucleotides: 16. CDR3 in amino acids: CASSPESIAGGPAEQFF. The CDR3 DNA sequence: TGTGCCAGCAGCCCCGAAAGTATAGCGGGGGGGCCTGCCGAGCAGTTCTTC.

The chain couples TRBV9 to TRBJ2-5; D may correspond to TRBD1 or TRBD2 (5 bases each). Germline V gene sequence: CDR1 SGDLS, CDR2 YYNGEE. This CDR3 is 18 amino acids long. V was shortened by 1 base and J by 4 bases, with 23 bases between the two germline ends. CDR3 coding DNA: TGTGCCAGCAGCGTAATGCCCGGCCGCTGGGGGAGAGGAGAGACCCAGTACTTC. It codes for CASSVMPGRWGRGETQYF.

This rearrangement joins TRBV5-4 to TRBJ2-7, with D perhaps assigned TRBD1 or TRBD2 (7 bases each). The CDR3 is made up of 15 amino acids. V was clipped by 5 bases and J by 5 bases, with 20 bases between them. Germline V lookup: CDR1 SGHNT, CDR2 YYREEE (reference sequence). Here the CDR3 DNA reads TGTGCCAGCAGAGAGGGGGGGAGGGGGCTTAACGAGCAGTACTTC. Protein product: CASREGGRGLNEQYF.